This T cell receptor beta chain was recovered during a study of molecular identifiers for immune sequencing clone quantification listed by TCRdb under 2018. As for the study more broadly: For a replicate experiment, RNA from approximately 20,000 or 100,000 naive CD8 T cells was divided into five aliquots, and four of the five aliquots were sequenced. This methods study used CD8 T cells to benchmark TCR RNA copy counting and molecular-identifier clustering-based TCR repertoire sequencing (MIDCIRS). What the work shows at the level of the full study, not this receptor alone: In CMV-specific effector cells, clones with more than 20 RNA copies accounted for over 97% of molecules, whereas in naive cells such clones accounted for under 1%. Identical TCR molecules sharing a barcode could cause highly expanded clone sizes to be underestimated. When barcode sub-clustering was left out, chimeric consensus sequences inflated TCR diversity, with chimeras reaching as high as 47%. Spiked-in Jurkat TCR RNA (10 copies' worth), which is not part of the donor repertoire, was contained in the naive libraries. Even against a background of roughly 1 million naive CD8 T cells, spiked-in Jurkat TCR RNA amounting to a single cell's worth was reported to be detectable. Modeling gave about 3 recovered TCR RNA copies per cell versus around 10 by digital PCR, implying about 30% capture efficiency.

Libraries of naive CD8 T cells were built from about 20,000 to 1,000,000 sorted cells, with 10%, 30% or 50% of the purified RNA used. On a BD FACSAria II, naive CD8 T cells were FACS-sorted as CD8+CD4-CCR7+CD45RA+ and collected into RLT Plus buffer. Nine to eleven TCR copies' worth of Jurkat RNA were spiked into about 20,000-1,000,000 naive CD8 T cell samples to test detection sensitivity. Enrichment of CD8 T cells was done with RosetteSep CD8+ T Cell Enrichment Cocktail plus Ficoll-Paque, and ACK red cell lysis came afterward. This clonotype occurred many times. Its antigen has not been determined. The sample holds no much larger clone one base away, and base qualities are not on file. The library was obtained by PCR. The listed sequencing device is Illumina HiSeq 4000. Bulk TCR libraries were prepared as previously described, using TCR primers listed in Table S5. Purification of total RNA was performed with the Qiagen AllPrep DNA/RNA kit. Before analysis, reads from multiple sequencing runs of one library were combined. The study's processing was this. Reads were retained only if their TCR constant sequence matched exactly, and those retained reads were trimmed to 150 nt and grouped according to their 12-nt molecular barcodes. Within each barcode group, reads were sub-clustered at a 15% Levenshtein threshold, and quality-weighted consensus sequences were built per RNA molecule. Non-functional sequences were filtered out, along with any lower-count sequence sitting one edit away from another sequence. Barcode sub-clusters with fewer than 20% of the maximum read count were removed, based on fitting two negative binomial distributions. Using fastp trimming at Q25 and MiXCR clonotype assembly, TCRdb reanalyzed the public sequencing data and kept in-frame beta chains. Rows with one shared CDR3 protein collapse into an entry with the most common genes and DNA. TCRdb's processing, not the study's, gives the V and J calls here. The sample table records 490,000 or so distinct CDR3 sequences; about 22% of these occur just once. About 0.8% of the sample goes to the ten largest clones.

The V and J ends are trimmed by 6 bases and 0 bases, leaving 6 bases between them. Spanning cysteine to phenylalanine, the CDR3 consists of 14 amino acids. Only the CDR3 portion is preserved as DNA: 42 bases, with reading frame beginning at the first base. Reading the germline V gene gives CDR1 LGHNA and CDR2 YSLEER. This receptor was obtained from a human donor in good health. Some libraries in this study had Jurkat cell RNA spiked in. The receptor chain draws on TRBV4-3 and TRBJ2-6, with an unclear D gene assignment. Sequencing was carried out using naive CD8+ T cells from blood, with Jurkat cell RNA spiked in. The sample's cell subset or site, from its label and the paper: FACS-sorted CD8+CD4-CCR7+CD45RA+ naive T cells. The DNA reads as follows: TGCGCCAGCAGTCACGGCTCTGGGGCCAACGTCCTGACTTTC. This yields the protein CASSHGSGANVLTF.